Following are 8 T cell receptor beta chains from one sample sequenced in a study of vaccination and CD4 T cells after COVID-19. CD4+ T cells that had been cultured provided DNA sequenced with the Oncomine TCR Beta short-read assay. TCRdb re-called the PCR reads through MiXCR, storing one row per CDR3 protein. The sample lists 6,500 to 7,500 distinct CDR3 sequences, around two thirds occurring once. Noted treatment: approximately 11-day PBMC culture with coronavirus spike peptide pools or control peptides (ViraFEST assay). Their antigens remain unidentified. The sequenced sample was CD4+ T cells from blood, cultured in vitro. These receptors were collected from a human donor who had recovered from COVID-19.

This chain joins TRBV15 and TRBJ2-2; 7 nucleotides agree with TRBD1. V was pared by 0 bases and J by 1 base, with 5 bases of the junction left unmatched. Germline CDR1 is LNHNV and CDR2 is YYDKDF (reference sequence). The CDR3 covers 17 residues. CDR3 region: CATSREPGQRNTGELFF. Here the CDR3 DNA reads TGTGCCACCAGCAGAGAACCGGGACAGAGGAACACCGGGGAGCTGTTTTTT.

This chain joins TRBV20-1 and TRBJ1-1, with 10 nucleotides matching TRBD1. In germline, CDR1 is DFQATT, CDR2 SNEGSKA (reference sequence). The CDR3 extends over 17 amino acids. V lost 0 bases and J lost 4; bases outside the gene matches: 11. The CDR3 DNA reads as TGCAGTGCTAGAGATAAGGGAGACAGGGGGCTTGTCACTGAAGCTTTCTTT. Its protein product is CSARDKGDRGLVTEAFF.

Notes on this clonotype: One junction end does not reproduce the germline sequence, and a read error may be involved. The CDR3 here is CASREDGGPLVRQYF. CDR3 nucleotides: TGTGCCAGCAGGGAAGACGGGGGGCCCCTGGTTAGGCAGTACTTC. The chain couples TRBV6-1 to TRBJ2-7; perhaps TRBD2 as D (7 bases). Germline V gene data show CDR1 as MNHNS and CDR2 as SASEGT. The CDR3 covers 15 residues.

This clonotype rates as medium-sized. The gene calls are TRBV20-1 and TRBJ1-2; TRBD1 matches at 7 bases. J lost 8 bases, V lost 6 bases, and 15 bases had no gene match. CDR1 DFQATT and CDR2 SNEGSKA come from the germline V gene (reference sequence). The CDR3 runs to 14 residues. The CDR3: CSALPGQLLGGYTF. The CDR3 DNA sequence: TGCAGTGCGCTCCCGGGACAGTTACTTGGCGGCTACACCTTC.

The chain links TRBV20-1 to TRBJ2-5; D might be TRBD2 (6 bases). The germline V gene encodes CDR1 DFQATT and CDR2 SNEGSKA (reference sequence). This CDR3 is built from 13 residues. Trimming took off 0 bases at V and 2 bases at J, with 7 bases between the two ends. The CDR3 spells CSARDSGQETQYF. The CDR3 coding sequence is TGCAGTGCTAGAGACAGCGGGCAAGAGACCCAGTACTTC.

This chain joins TRBV7-8 and TRBJ1-2; 7 bases are a match to TRBD1. Unmatched junction bases numbered 5, after V lost 1 base and J lost 3 bases. Germline assignment: CDR1 SGHVS and CDR2 FQNEAQ. The CDR3 runs to 15 residues. This CDR3 is CASSLVGRGDYGYTF. The CDR3 DNA reads TGTGCCAGCAGCTTAGTAGGCAGGGGGGACTATGGCTACACCTTC.

The genes are TRBV15 and TRBJ2-5; possibly TRBD2 for D (5 bases). V shed 3 bases and J shed 0 bases, with 5 bases lying between them. The CDR3 covers 13 residues. Germline CDR1 is LNHNV and CDR2 is YYDKDF (reference sequence). The CDR3 sequence is CATSRDYQETQYF. The DNA of the CDR3 is TGTGCCACCAGCAGGGACTACCAAGAGACCCAGTACTTC.

This chain links TRBV2 with TRBJ1-5, with TRBD1 matching 8 bases. This CDR3 is built from 14 residues. Trimming cost V 6 bases and J 2 bases; bases outside gene matches: 3. Germline V CDR1 and CDR2: SNHLY, FYNNEI. The CDR3 spells CASSGTGGNQPQHF. DNA of the CDR3: TGTGCCAGCAGCGGGACAGGAGGCAATCAGCCCCAGCATTTT.